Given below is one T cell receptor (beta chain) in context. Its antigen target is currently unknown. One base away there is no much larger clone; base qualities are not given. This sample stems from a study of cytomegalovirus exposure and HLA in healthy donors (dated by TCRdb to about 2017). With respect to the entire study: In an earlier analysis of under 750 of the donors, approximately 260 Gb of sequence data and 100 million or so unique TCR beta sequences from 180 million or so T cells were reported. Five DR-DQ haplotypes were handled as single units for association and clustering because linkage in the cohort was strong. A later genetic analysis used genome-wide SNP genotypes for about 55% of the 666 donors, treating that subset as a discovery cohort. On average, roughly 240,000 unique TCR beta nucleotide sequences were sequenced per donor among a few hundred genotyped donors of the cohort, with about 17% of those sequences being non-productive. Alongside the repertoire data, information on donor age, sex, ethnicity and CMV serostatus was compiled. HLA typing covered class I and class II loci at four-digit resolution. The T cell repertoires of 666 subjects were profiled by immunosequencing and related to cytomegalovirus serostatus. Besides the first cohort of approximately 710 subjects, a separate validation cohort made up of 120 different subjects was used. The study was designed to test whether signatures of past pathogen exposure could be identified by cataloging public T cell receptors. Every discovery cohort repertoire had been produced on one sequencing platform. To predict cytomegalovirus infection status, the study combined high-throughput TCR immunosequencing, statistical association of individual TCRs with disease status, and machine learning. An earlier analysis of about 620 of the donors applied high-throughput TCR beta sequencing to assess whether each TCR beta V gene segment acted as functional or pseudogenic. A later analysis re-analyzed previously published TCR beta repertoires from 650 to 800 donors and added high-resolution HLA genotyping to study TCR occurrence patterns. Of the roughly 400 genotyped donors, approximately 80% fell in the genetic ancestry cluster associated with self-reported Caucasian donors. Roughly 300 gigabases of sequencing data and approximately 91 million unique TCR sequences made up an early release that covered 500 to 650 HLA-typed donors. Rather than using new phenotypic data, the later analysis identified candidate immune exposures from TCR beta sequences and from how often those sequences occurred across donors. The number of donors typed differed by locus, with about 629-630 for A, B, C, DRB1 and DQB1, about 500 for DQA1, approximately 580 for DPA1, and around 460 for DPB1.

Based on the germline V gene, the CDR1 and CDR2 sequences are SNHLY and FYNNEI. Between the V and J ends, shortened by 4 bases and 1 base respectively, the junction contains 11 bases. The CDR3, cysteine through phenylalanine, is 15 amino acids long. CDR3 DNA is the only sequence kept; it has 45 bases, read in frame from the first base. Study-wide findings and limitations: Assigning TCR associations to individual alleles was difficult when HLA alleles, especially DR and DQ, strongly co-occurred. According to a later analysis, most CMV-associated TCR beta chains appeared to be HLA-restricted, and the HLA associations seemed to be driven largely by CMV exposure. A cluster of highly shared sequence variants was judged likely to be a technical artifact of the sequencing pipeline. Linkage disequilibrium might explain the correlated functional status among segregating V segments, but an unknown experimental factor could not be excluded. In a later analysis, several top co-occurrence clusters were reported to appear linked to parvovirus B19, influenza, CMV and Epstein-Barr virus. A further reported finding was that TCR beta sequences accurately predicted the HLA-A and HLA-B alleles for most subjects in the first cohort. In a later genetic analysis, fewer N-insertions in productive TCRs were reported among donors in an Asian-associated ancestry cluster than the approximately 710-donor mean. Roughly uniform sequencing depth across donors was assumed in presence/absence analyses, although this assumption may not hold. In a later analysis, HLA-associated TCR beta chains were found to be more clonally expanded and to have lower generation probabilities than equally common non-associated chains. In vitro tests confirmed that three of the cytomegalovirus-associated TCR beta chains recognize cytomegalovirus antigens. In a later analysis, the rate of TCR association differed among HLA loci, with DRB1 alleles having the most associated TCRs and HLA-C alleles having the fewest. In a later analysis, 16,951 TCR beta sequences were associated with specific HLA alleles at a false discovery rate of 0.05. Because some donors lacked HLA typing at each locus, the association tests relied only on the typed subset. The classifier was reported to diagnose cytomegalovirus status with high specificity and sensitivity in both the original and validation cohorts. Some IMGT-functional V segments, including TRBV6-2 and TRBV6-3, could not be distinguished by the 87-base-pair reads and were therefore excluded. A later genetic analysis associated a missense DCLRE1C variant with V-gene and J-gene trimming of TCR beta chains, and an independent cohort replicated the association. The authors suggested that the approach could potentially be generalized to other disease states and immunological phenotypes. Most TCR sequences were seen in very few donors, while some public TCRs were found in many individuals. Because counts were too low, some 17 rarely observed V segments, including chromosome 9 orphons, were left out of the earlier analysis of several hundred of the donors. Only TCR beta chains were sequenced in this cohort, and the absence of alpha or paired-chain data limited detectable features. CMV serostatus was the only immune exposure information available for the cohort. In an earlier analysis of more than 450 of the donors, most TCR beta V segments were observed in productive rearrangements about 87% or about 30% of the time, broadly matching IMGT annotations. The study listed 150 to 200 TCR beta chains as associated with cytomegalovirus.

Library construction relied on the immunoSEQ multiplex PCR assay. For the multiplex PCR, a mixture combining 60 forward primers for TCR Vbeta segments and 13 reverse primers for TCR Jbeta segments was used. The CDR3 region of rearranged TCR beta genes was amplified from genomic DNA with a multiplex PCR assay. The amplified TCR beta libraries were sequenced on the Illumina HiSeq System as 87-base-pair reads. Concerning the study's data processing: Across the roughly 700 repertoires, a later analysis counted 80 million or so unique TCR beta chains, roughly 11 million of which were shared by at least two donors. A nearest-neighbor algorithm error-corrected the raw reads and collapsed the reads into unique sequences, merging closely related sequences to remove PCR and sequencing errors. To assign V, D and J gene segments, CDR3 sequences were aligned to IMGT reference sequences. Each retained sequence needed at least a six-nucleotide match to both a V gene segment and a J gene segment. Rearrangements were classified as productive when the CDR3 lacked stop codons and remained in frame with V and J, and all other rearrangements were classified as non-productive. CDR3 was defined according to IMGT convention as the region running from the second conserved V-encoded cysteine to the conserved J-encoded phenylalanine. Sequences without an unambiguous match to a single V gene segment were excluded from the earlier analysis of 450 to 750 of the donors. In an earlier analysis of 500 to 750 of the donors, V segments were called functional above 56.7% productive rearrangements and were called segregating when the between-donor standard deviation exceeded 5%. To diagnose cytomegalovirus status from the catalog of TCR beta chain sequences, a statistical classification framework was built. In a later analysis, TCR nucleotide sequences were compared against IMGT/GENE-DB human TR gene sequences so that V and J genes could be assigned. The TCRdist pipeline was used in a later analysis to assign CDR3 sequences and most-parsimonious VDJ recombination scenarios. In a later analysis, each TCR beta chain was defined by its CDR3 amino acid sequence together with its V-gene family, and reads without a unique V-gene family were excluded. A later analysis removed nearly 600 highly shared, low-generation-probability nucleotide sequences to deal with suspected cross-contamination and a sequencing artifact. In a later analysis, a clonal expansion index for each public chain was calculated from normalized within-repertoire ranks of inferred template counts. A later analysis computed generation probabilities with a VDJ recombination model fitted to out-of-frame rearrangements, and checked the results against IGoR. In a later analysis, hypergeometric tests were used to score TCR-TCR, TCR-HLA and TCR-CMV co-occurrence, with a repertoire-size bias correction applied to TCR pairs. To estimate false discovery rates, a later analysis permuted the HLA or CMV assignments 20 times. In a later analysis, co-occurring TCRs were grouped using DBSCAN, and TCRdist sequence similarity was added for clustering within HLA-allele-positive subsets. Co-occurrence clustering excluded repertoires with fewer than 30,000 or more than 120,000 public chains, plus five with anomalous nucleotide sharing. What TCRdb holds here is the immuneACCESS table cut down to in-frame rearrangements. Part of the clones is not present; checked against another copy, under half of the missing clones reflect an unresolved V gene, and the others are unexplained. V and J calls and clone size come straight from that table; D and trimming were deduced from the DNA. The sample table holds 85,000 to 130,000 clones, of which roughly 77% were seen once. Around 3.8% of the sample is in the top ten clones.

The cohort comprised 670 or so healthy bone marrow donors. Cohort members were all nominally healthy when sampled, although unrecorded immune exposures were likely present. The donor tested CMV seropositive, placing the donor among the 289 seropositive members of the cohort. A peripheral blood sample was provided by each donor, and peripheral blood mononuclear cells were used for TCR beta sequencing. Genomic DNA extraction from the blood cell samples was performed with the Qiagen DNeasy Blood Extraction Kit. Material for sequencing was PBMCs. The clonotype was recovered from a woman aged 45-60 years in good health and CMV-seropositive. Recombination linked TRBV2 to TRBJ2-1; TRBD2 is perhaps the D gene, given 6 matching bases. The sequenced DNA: TGTGCCAGCAGTGTAGGGGACTTGTCCTACAATGAGCAGTTCTTC. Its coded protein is CASSVGDLSYNEQFF. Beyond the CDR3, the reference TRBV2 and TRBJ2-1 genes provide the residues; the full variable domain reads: EPEVTQTPSHQVTQMGQEVILRCVPISNHLYFYWYRQILGQKVEFLVSFYNNEISEKSEIFDDQFSVERPDGSNFTLKIRSTKLEDSAMYFCASSVGDLSYNEQFFGPGTRLTVL.